This T cell receptor beta chain was captured in a study of control samples from healthy donors and cancer patients. Only one count was recorded for this clone. Only in-frame clones appear in the TCRdb table, and some are missing; sequencing was by immunoSEQ multiplex PCR. The sample includes about 130,000 clones, about 90% of them seen just once. CDR1 is MDHEN and CDR2 is SYDVKM in the germline V gene. The V gene lost 7 bases and the J gene lost 7 bases, with 14 bases spanning the gap. The CDR3 runs 12 residues. The TCR was taken from a young man in good health. The rearrangement links TRBV28 to TRBJ2-7; no definite D call. The sequenced material came from blood. The CDR3 DNA sequence: TGTGCCAGCAACGAACCGGCGTTGGAGCAGTACTTC. As protein: CASNEPALEQYF.